This entry is about one T cell receptor (beta chain). The CDR3 is made up of 13 amino acids. V was cut by 3 bases and J by 2 bases, with 11 bases left in between. Germline V gene data show CDR1 as GTSNPN and CDR2 as SVGIG (reference sequence). Treatment here: oral pan-JAK inhibitor, 5-10 mg twice daily. This record belongs to a study of CD8+ T cells in alopecia areata. The authors extracted RNA and reverse transcribed it into cDNA as the sequencing template. Sequenced by immunoSEQ multiplex PCR; TCRdb stores in-frame clones only, minus some. The table shows about 140,000 clones, with roughly four fifths occurring only once.

This chain uses TRBV30 with TRBJ2-7, with D possibly TRBD1 on 6 matching bases. This sequence originates from a human donor with alopecia areata. Sample: CD8+ T cells sorted from blood, taken at week 4, from a patient treated with tofacitinib. The CDR3: CAWRADRTYEQYF. Written as DNA, the CDR3 is TGTGCCTGGAGGGCCGACAGGACCTACGAGCAGTACTTC.